This TCR beta chain was profiled in a study of cytomegalovirus exposure and HLA in healthy donors. The PCR used 60 Vbeta and 13 Jbeta primers. Clones were read by immunoSEQ multiplex PCR, and TCRdb kept only the in-frame ones, dropping some. Here the sample spans 150,000 or so clones, 60% to 85% being singletons. V lost 0 bases to trimming and J lost 6 bases, with 10 bases between them. Germline values: CDR1 GTSNPN, CDR2 SVGIG (reference sequence). The CDR3 is 13 amino acids. Material: PBMCs. V and J are TRBV30 and TRBJ2-3; D gene ambiguous. The sequence came from a woman aged 40 to 50 in good health and CMV-seropositive. The CDR3 is CAWSVRSDDTQYF. CDR3 bases: TGTGCCTGGAGTGTAAGGAGTGACGATACGCAGTATTTT.